This paragraph reports one T cell receptor beta chain. Antigen specificity is unknown. This sequence may be a read error, since a much larger clone differs from it by one base. A single record per CDR3 protein comes from TCRdb applying MiXCR to the reads. The table lists around 450,000 distinct CDR3 sequences, approximately 33% of them singletons. This sample is drawn from a study of T cell repertoires in cytomegalovirus infection. At the level of the study: TCR beta signatures that were public indicated CMV infection and matching HLA type. General study results and limits: In two of eight donors, the top clonotype was HLA-C-restricted CMV-specific. Summed frequency of public TCR beta families distinguished CMV carriers with the relevant HLA.

Per the germline V gene, CDR1 is SGHVS and CDR2 is FNYEAQ. V was shortened by 3 bases and J by 1 base, with 21 bases between the two germline ends. The CDR3 is made up of 19 amino acids. The chain recombines TRBV7-6 with TRBJ2-2; D is unclear. The sequenced sample consisted of PBMCs. This receptor was obtained from a human donor in good health (CMV status not recorded). Some clones in this sample may be carry-over from other donors' samples. The chain's CDR3 is CASSLVHSASSRNTGELFF. CDR3 DNA sequence: TGTGCCAGCAGCTTGGTACACAGCGCCTCCTCACGGAACACCGGGGAGCTGTTTTTT.